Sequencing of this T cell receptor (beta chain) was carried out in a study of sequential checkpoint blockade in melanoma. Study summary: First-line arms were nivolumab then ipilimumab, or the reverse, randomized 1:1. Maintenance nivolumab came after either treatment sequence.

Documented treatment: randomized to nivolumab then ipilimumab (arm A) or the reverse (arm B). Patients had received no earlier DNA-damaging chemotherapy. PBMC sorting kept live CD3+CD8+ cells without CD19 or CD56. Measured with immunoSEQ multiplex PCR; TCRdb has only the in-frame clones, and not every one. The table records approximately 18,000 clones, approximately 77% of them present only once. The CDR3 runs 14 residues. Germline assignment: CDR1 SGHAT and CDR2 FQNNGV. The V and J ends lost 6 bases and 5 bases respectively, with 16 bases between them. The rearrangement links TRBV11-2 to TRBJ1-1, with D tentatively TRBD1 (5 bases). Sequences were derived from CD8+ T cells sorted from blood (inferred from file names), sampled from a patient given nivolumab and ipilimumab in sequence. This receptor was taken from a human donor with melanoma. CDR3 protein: CASRGRVVLTEAFF. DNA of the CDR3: TGTGCCAGCAGGGGCAGGGTCGTTTTGACTGAAGCTTTCTTT.